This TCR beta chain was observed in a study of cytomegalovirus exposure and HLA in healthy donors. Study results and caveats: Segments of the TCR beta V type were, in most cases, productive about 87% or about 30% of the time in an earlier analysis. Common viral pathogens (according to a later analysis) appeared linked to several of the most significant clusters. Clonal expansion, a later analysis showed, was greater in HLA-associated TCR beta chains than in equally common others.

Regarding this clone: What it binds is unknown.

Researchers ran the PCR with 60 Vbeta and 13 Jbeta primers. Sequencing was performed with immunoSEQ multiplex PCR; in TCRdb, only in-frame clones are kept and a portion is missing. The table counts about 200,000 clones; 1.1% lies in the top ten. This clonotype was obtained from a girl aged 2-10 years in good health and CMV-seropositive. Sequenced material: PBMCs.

CDR3 protein: CASRDGGGAFF. The CDR3 DNA is TGTGCAAGTCGTGACGGGGGGGGAGCTTTCTTT. The chain links TRBV12-2 to TRBJ1-1. TRBV12-2 is marked as a pseudogene. The CDR3 is 11 amino acids.